What follows are 7 T cell receptor beta chains derived from one specimen sequenced in a study of shared T cell receptors in the human thymus. Profiling relied on immunoSEQ multiplex PCR, and the TCRdb table lists in-frame clones only, not all of them. Of 700,000 or so clones listed, 80% to 90% are singletons. The same specimen was also included in a second study, on human thymus T cells.

Sequenced material: thymocytes. The receptors stem from a girl younger than two with a congenital heart defect.

CDR3 sequence (DNA): TGTGCCTGGGGCGTTAGGGGGCAGCGCTACGAGCAGTACTTC. As protein: CAWGVRGQRYEQYF. The V and J genes are TRBV30 and TRBJ2-7; 7 nucleotides align to TRBD1. Germline V gives CDR1 GTSNPN, CDR2 SVGIG (reference sequence). The CDR3 is made up of 14 amino acids. V lost 5 bases to trimming and J lost 3 bases; unmatched junction nucleotides: 10.

About this clone: Other DNA variants within this sample encode the same CDR3. The V and J genes are TRBV5-1 and TRBJ1-6, with a weak D call TRBD1 (5 bases). The CDR3 runs to 17 residues. V lost 4 bases to trimming and J lost 0 bases, with 14 bases between them. Germline V lookup: CDR1 SGHRS, CDR2 YFSETQ. The CDR3 sequence: CASSPGRESSYNSPLHF. Written as DNA, the CDR3 is TGCGCCAGCAGCCCGGGACGGGAGAGCTCCTATAATTCACCCCTCCACTTT.

The gene calls are TRBV15 and TRBJ1-2; 7 positions match TRBD1. The CDR3 runs 15 residues. The V and J ends lost 5 bases and 8 bases, in that order; junction bases with no gene match: 14. Germline-derived CDR1 and CDR2 are LNHNV and YYDKDF (reference sequence). The CDR3 is CATSSRGQPSGGYTF. In DNA form, the CDR3 reads TGTGCCACCAGCTCACGGGGACAGCCCTCGGGAGGCTACACCTTC. The full variable domain, its missing parts supplied by reference TRBV15 and TRBJ1-2, is DAMVIQNPRYQVTQFGKPVTLSCSQTLNHNVMYWYQQKSSQAPKLLFHYYDKDFNNEADTPDNFQSRRPNTSFCFLDIRSPGLGDTAMYLCATSSRGQPSGGYTFGSGTRLTVV.

This clone turned up a few times. The V and J genes are TRBV21-1 and TRBJ1-4. TRBV21-1 is assigned pseudogene status. The length of the CDR3 is 14 residues. CDR3 residues: CASSKRGVEEKLFF. CDR3 in DNA: TGTGCCAGCAGCAAACGGGGGGTGGAGGAAAAACTGTTTTTT.

The V call is TRBV28, the J call TRBJ1-1; 7 nucleotides agree with TRBD1. The CDR3 loop spans 15 amino acids. J was trimmed by 1 base and V by 8 bases; bases with no gene match: 10. Germline V gene data show CDR1 as MDHEN and CDR2 as SYDVKM. DNA for the CDR3: TGTGCCAGCGGAACTTCTGGGACAGCGAACACTGAAGCTTTCTTT. Protein sequence: CASGTSGTANTEAFF.

The chain carries TRBV25-1 and TRBJ1-4, with D perhaps matching TRBD1 (6 bases). Germline-derived CDR1 and CDR2 are MGHDK and SYGVNS. The CDR3 is 17 residues long. Between the trimmed V and J ends, which lost 1 base and 8 bases, there was a span of 20 bases. For the CDR3, the DNA is TGTGCCAGCAGTGAATCCGACCGTAGGACAGAGGGAGAAAAACTGTTTTTT. Amino acid sequence: CASSESDRRTEGEKLFF.

The rearrangement links TRBV5-1 to TRBJ1-2, with unresolved D. From germline, CDR1 is SGHRS and CDR2 YFSETQ. This CDR3 has 12 amino acids. The ends were cut back, 5 bases at V and 4 bases at J, with 9 bases in the middle. CDR3 sequence (DNA): TGCGCCAGCAGTGTCCGGGGCTATGGCTACACCTTC. The encoded protein is CASSVRGYGYTF.